Below, 21 T cell receptor beta chains from the same sample are listed, as sequenced in a study of cytomegalovirus exposure and HLA in healthy donors. Data came from immunoSEQ multiplex PCR; TCRdb stores just in-frame clones and leaves some out. Of some 170,000 clones listed, about 89% are singletons. Sequenced: PBMCs. The receptors here all came from a man younger than 30 in good health and CMV-seropositive.

This chain uses TRBV9 with TRBJ1-2, with D possibly being TRBD1 (5 bases). The CDR3 totals 14 residues. V gave up 1 base and J gave up 4 bases, with 11 bases separating them. CDR1 and CDR2 (germline): SGDLS, YYNGEE. The CDR3 loop reads CASSVTGYTYGYTF. Here the CDR3 DNA reads TGTGCCAGCAGCGTAACAGGTTATACCTATGGCTACACCTTC.

The chain recombines TRBV15 with TRBJ1-4, with 8 bases aligning to TRBD1. Germline assignment: CDR1 LNHNV and CDR2 YYDKDF (reference sequence). This CDR3 comprises 14 residues. The trim removed 6 bases at V and 8 bases at J, leaving 8 bases unmatched. The CDR3 reads CATRAEQGEEKLFF. For the CDR3, the DNA is TGTGCCACCAGGGCGGAACAGGGGGAGGAAAAACTGTTTTTT.

J is TRBJ1-2 and V is TRBV7-9; 7 nucleotides line up with TRBD1. V was clipped by 1 base and J by 4 bases; unmatched bases: 12. CDR1 and CDR2 (germline): SEHNR, FQNEAQ (reference sequence). The CDR3 is 17 amino acids. This CDR3 is CASSLEGQSAFGYGYTF. The CDR3 DNA is TGTGCCAGCAGCTTAGAGGGACAGTCGGCTTTCGGCTATGGCTACACCTTC. The variable domain in full, with the rest retrieved from reference TRBV7-9 and TRBJ1-2, is DTGVSQNPRHKITKRGQNVTFRCDPISEHNRLYWYRQTLGQGPEFLTYFQNEAQLEKSRLLSDRFSAERPKGSFSTLEIQRTEQGDSAMYLCASSLEGQSAFGYGYTFGSGTRLTVV.

This rearrangement joins TRBV5-1 to TRBJ1-2; 9 bases agree with TRBD1. After removal of 0 bases from V and 1 base from J, the junction contained 4 bases not matched to a gene. Per the germline V gene, CDR1 is SGHRS and CDR2 is YFSETQ. The CDR3 runs to 16 residues. The CDR3 sequence is CASSLGRDRDNYGYTF. CDR3 DNA: TGCGCCAGCAGCTTGGGGAGGGACAGGGATAACTATGGCTACACCTTC.

The chain recombines TRBV5-1 with TRBJ2-7; TRBD2 is a possible D gene (7 bases). This CDR3 comprises 15 residues. Trimming removed 0 bases from V and 0 bases from J, with 10 bases in between. Germline V gene lookup returns CDR1 SGHRS and CDR2 YFSETQ. CDR3 amino acids: CASSLARGLSYEQYF. In DNA, the CDR3 is TGCGCCAGCAGCTTGGCGCGGGGGCTCTCCTACGAGCAGTACTTC. The whole variable domain, filled in from reference TRBV5-1 and TRBJ2-7, reads KAGVTQTPRYLIKTRGQQVTLSCSPISGHRSVSWYQQTPGQGLQFLFEYFSETQRNKGNFPGRFSGRQFSNSRSEMNVSTLELGDSALYLCASSLARGLSYEQYFGPGTRLTVT.

The table lists this clone with a few counts. The J gene is TRBJ2-7, the V gene TRBV7-8, with 7 bases matching TRBD1. Trimming took 0 bases from V and 4 from J; bases not matched to a gene: 3. This CDR3 comprises 14 residues. Germline V lookup: CDR1 SGHVS, CDR2 FQNEAQ. CDR3 coding DNA: TGTGCCAGCAGCTTAGCGAACAGGGGATACGAGCAGTACTTC. Protein sequence: CASSLANRGYEQYF.

V is TRBV27 and J is TRBJ2-7; tentative D call: TRBD2 (6 bases). Germline V lookup: CDR1 MNHEY, CDR2 SMNVEV (reference sequence). This CDR3 is built from 15 residues. V shed 0 bases and J shed 3 bases, with 12 bases lying between them. This CDR3 reads CASSLSRDWLYEQYF. The CDR3 bases are TGTGCCAGCAGTTTATCGAGGGACTGGCTCTACGAGCAGTACTTC.

This chain links TRBV13 with TRBJ2-3; D is unclear. CDR1 and CDR2 (germline): PRHDT, FYEKMQ (reference sequence). V gave up 0 bases and J gave up 9 bases, with 7 bases separating them. This CDR3 has 12 residues. As DNA, the CDR3 is TGTGCCAGCAGCTTAGGGGGCCAGACGCAGTATTTT. It translates to CASSLGGQTQYF.

V and J are TRBV11-2 and TRBJ2-1, with 11 bases that match TRBD2. This CDR3 comprises 15 residues. Germline V gives CDR1 SGHAT, CDR2 FQNNGV. Unmatched junction bases numbered 5, after V lost 5 bases and J lost 5 bases. This chain's CDR3 is CASSPLAGAHNEQFF. In DNA form, the CDR3 reads TGTGCCAGCAGCCCACTAGCGGGAGCCCACAATGAGCAGTTCTTC.

The chain is built from TRBV2 and TRBJ1-1, with a tentative D call TRBD1 (6 bases). The germline CDR1 and CDR2 sequences are SNHLY and FYNNEI. Trimming stripped 7 bases from V and 2 bases from J, with 17 bases between. This CDR3 contains 15 residues. The CDR3, as DNA: TGTGCCAGCACCCTCAACAGGGACCTAAACACTGAAGCTTTCTTT. Protein product: CASTLNRDLNTEAFF.

A single count supports this clone. The chain recombines TRBV18 with TRBJ1-2, with 8 bases fitting TRBD1. The CDR3 is 14 residues long. Germline CDR1 KGHSH, CDR2 LQKENI. Losses at the gene ends were 3 bases for V and 7 bases for J; bases not matched to a gene: 7. CDR3 loop: CASSPGQAAVGYTF. The CDR3 DNA is TGTGCCAGCTCACCGGGACAGGCGGCTGTTGGCTACACCTTC.

The rearrangement uses TRBV9 and TRBJ2-2; D possibly corresponds to TRBD1 (7 bases). There are 16 residues in the CDR3. Germline V gives CDR1 SGDLS, CDR2 YYNGEE. Between the trimmed V and J ends, which lost 0 bases and 6 bases, there was a span of 15 bases. In DNA, the CDR3 is TGTGCCAGCAGCGTAGCGCAGGGGGGATCGTCCGGGGAGCTGTTTTTT. This sequence encodes CASSVAQGGSSGELFF.

The rearrangement joins TRBV19 to TRBJ1-1, with no clear D. Germline CDR1 LNHDA, CDR2 SQIVND (reference sequence). This CDR3 contains 12 residues. V dropped 7 bases and J dropped 6 bases, with 12 bases sitting between them. CDR3 sequence: CASTDYGAEAFF. The DNA for the CDR3 is TGTGCCAGTACCGACTACGGCGCTGAAGCTTTCTTT.

DNA for the CDR3: TGTGCCAGCAGCTCCCGGGGGGGTCGCTACCAAGAGACCCAGTACTTC. It codes for CASSSRGGRYQETQYF. This rearrangement joins TRBV7-2 to TRBJ2-5, with 8 bases lining up with TRBD2. Germline-derived CDR1 and CDR2 are SGHTA and FQGNSA. J was trimmed by 0 bases and V by 4 bases; bases with no gene match: 7. There are 16 residues in the CDR3.

The chain uses TRBV11-3 and TRBJ2-7; 7 nucleotides line up with TRBD2. Germline-derived CDR1 and CDR2 are SGHNT and YENEEA. The CDR3 length is 15 residues. The J segment lost 4 bases and the V segment lost 5 bases, leaving 11 bases of the junction unmatched. CDR3 sequence (DNA): TGTGCCAGCAGCGTCAGGAGAGCGGGAAGGTACGAGCAGTACTTC. It encodes CASSVRRAGRYEQYF.

The chain employs TRBV7-8 and TRBJ2-7; maybe TRBD1 (8 bases). The CDR3 is 13 residues long. Looked up from germline, CDR1 is SGHVS and CDR2 is FQNEAQ. V was shortened by 1 base and J by 12 bases, with 16 bases between the two germline ends. The CDR3 sequence: CASSLDREGQVYF. CDR3 coding DNA: TGTGCCAGCAGCTTAGATAGGGAGGGACAGGTGTACTTC.

CDR3 sequence (DNA): TGTGCCAGTAGTACAAGACTAGCGGGAAGCACAGATACGCAGTATTTT. This encodes CASSTRLAGSTDTQYF. The chain is built from TRBV19 and TRBJ2-3, with TRBD2 matching 11 bases. The junction had 3 bases not matched to a gene; V was cut back by 4 bases and J by 0 bases. In germline, CDR1 is LNHDA, CDR2 SQIVND (reference sequence). CDR3 size: 16 residues.

J is TRBJ1-4 and V is TRBV29-1; tentatively, D is TRBD1 (5 bases). V lost 4 bases, J lost 7 bases, and 16 bases lay in between. The CDR3 contains 14 residues. Germline V lookup: CDR1 SQVTM, CDR2 ANQGSEA. The CDR3, as DNA: TGCAGCGTTGTAATCTTAGGGGCTGGTGAAAAACTGTTTTTT. Protein: CSVVILGAGEKLFF.

The chain recombines TRBV4-2 with TRBJ2-2, with 12 positions matching TRBD2. In germline, CDR1 is LGHNA, CDR2 YNFKEQ. The V gene end was trimmed by 4 bases and the J gene end by 7 bases; junction bases not matched to a gene: 13. CDR3 length: 18 amino acids. As DNA, the CDR3 is TGTGCCAGCAGCCCGAAACTCCTAGCGGGGGGGATTGGCGGGGAGCTGTTTTTT. It translates to CASSPKLLAGGIGGELFF.

CDR3 nucleotides: TGCGCCAGCAGCCAAGGCCGCATTACAGGGAACACTGAAGCTTTCTTT. The encoded protein is CASSQGRITGNTEAFF. V and J are TRBV4-1 and TRBJ1-1; a weak D match, TRBD1 (5 bases). Germline values: CDR1 MGHRA, CDR2 YSYEKL. This CDR3 is built from 16 residues. The V end lost 1 base, the J end lost 1 base, and 13 bases lay between the germline ends.

Only a few counts were recorded for this clone. The chain recombines TRBV10-3 with TRBJ2-2; D possibly corresponds to TRBD2 (5 bases). Per the germline V gene, CDR1 is ENHRY and CDR2 is SYGVKD. The ends were cut back, 10 bases at V and 5 bases at J, with 8 bases in the middle. CDR3 length: 11 residues. CDR3 amino acids: CASRGTGELFF. The CDR3 DNA reads TGTGCCAGCCGAGGGACCGGGGAGCTGTTTTTT.